This section outlines one TCR beta chain sequence together with its context. Its specificity is not known. The data were obtained in a study of cytomegalovirus exposure and HLA in healthy donors. Study results and limitations: Some 150 TCR beta chains were listed as cytomegalovirus-associated. In an earlier analysis, about 87% or about 30%: the productive usage of most TCR beta V segments.

Both 60 Vbeta primers and 13 Jbeta primers went into the PCR. Assay: immunoSEQ multiplex PCR; the TCRdb copy retains only in-frame clones and omits some. Of about 43,000 clones listed, 60% to 70% are singletons. Sequencing was performed on PBMCs. The sequence was obtained from a man between 60 and 75 years old in good health and CMV-seropositive.

The CDR3 DNA reads as TGTGCCTGGAGTGTAGCCCGGACAGGGGGGAGCTATGGCTACACCTTC. Amino acids: CAWSVARTGGSYGYTF. The gene calls are TRBV30 and TRBJ1-2, with 10 bases matching TRBD1. Unmatched junction bases numbered 8, after V lost 0 bases and J lost 4 bases. Germline CDR1 reads GTSNPN; CDR2 reads SVGIG (reference sequence). This CDR3 is built from 16 residues.